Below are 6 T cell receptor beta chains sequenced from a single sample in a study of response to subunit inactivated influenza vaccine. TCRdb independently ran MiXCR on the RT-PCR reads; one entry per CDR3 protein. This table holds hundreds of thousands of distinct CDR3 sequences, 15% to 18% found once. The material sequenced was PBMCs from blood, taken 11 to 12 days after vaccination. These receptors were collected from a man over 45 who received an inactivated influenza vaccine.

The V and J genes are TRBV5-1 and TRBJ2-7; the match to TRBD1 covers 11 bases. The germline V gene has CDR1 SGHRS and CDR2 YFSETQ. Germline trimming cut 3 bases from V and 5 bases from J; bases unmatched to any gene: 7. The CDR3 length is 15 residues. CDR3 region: CASSWGTGGPDEQYF. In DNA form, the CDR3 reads TGCGCCAGCAGCTGGGGGACAGGGGGTCCCGACGAGCAGTACTTC.

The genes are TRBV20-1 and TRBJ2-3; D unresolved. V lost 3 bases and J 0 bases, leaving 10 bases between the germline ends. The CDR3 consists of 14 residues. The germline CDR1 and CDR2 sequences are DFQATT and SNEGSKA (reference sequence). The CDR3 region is CSASKRESTDTQYF. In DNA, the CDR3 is TGCAGTGCTAGTAAGAGAGAGAGCACAGATACGCAGTATTTT.

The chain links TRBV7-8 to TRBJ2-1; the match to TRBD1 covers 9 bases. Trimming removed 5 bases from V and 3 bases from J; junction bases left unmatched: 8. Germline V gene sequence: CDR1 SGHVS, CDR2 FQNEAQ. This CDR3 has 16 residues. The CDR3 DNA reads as TGTGCCAGCAGCCCTTCCGGGACAGGGAACTACAATGAGCAGTTCTTC. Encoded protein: CASSPSGTGNYNEQFF.

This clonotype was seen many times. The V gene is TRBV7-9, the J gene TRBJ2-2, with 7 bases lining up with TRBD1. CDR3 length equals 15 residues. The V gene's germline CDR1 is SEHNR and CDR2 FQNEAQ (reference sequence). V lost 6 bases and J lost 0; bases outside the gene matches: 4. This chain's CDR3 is CASSFGTANTGELFF. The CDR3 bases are TGTGCCAGCAGTTTCGGGACAGCGAACACCGGGGAGCTGTTTTTT.

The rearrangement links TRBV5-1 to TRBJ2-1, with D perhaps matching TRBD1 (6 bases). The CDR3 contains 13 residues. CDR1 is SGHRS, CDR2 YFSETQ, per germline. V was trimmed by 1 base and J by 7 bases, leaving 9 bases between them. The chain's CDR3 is CASSLPGQNEQFF. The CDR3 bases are TGCGCCAGCAGCTTGCCCGGACAGAATGAGCAGTTCTTC.

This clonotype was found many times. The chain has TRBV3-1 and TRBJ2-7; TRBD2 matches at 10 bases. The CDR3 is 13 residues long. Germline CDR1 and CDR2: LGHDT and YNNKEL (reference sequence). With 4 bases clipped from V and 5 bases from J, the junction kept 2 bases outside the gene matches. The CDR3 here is CASSLAGGNEQYF. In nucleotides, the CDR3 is TGTGCCAGCAGCCTAGCGGGAGGTAACGAGCAGTACTTC.